The source of this T cell receptor beta chain is a study of cytomegalovirus exposure and HLA in healthy donors. This CDR3 spans 15 amino acids. Germline-derived CDR1 and CDR2 are MDHEN and SYDVKM. Unmatched junction bases numbered 4, after V lost 5 bases and J lost 1 base. PCR employed 60 Vbeta and 13 Jbeta primers. Libraries were prepared by immunoSEQ multiplex PCR; TCRdb keeps only in-frame clonotypes and omits some of them. The sample records about 94,000 clones, over 50% being singletons. The study's findings and limits: Analyses of presence/absence relied on an assumption of roughly uniform sequencing depth across donors. There were some V segments, including TRBV6-2 and TRBV6-3, excluded as indistinguishable.

On this clone: Its antigen is currently unknown.

The source is a young man in good health and CMV-seronegative. V and J are TRBV28 and TRBJ1-4; 7 bases line up with TRBD1. The sample was PBMCs. CDR3 protein: CASSGAGGTNEKLFF. CDR3 coding DNA: TGTGCCAGCAGTGGGGCAGGGGGAACTAATGAAAAACTGTTTTTT.